This T cell receptor beta chain was captured in a study of tissue T cells after allogeneic stem cell transplantation. Time point here: mouse harvest day 14 after allogeneic transplant. The graft held 10^6 splenic CD5+ T cells and 10^7 T-cell-depleted bone marrow cells. This clone was seen more than once but under ten times. Gene names follow the mouse nomenclature. The CDR3 is cut off 1 residue early in the read; its end comes from the germline J gene. Deletions cut 0 bases from V and 5 bases from J, with 7 bases between. Germline values: CDR1 SGHLS, CDR2 HYDKME. The CDR3 has 13 residues. Method: immunoSEQ multiplex PCR; TCRdb's copy keeps in-frame clones and lacks some. The sample yields several thousand clones, about 46% seen once.

Material: gut tissue. The TCR comes from a female BALB/c mouse given C57BL/6 T cells with graft-versus-host disease after an allogeneic hematopoietic cell transplant. This chain uses TRBV12-2 with TRBJ1-3; D is ambiguous. The sequenced part of the CDR3 DNA is TGTGCCAGCTCTCTCGAGAGGAGAAATACGCTCTAT. The encoded protein is CASSLERRNTLY. The full CDR3 sequence reads CASSLERRNTLYF.